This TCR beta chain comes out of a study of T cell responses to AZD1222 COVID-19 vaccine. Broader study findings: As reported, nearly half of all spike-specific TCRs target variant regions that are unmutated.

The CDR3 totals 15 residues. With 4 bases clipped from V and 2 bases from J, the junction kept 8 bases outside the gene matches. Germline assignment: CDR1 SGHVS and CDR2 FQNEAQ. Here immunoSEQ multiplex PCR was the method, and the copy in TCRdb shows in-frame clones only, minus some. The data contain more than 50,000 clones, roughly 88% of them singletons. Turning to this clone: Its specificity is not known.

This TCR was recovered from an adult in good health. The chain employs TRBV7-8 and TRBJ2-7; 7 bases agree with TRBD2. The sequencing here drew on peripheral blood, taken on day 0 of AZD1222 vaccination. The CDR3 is CASSSREEVTYEQYV. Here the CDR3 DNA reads TGTGCCAGCAGCTCCCGGGAGGAAGTGACCTACGAGCAGTACGTC.